The 25 T cell receptor beta chains below all came from one sample that was sequenced in a study of T-cell memory formation after mild COVID-19. TCRdb recomputed calls from the 5' RACE reads with MiXCR, one row per CDR3 protein. The table shows fewer than 400,000 distinct CDR3 sequences, with roughly 13% occurring only once. The sample was PBMCs or a T cell subset sorted from them (not recorded which). The receptors were gathered from a man between 18 and 29 years old who had mild COVID-19 (a few samples of this study predate the infection). Cell type and time point are not known.

The V and J genes are TRBV6-2 or TRBV6-3 and TRBJ2-2; D remains unclear. CDR1 and CDR2 (germline): MNHEY, SVGEGT. The V end lost 6 bases, the J end lost 3 bases, and 8 bases lay between the germline ends. The CDR3 contains 13 residues. Here the CDR3 reads CASSRQHTGELFF. The CDR3 DNA reads TGTGCCAGCAGCCGCCAACACACCGGGGAGCTGTTTTTT.

The chain is built from TRBV18 and TRBJ2-3; D call uncertain. CDR3 length: 14 residues. Germline lookup yields CDR1 KGHSH and CDR2 LQKENI. The V end was cut by 6 bases, the J end by 4 bases, with 14 bases between. The CDR3 region has the DNA TGTGCCAGCTCTTTCAGGCAAGGGCCAGATACGCAGTATTTT. This codes for CASSFRQGPDTQYF. Based on the CDR3 plus reference TRBV18 and TRBJ2-3, the full variable domain is NAGVMQNPRHLVRRRGQEARLRCSPMKGHSHVYWYRQLPEEGLKFMVYLQKENIIDESGMPKERFSAEFPKEGPSILRIQQVVRGDSAAYFCASSFRQGPDTQYFGPGTRLTVL.

This clonotype has just a few counts. The CDR3 DNA reads TGTGCCAGCAGTTGGACAGGGGGCGACGACGAGCAGTACTTC. Protein product: CASSWTGGDDEQYF. This chain links TRBV12-3 or TRBV12-4 with TRBJ2-7; 11 positions match TRBD1. The CDR3 contains 14 residues. Trimming cost V 4 bases and J 5 bases; bases outside gene matches: 4.

The chain carries TRBV18 and TRBJ1-5; the D is unclear. In germline, CDR1 is KGHSH, CDR2 LQKENI. V was pared by 2 bases and J by 0 bases, with 8 bases between. CDR3 length: 15 amino acids. The CDR3 loop is CASSPGRYSNQPQHF. The CDR3 bases are TGTGCCAGCTCACCAGGCAGGTATAGCAATCAGCCCCAGCATTTT. The complete variable domain, with remaining parts taken from reference TRBV18 and TRBJ1-5, reads NAGVMQNPRHLVRRRGQEARLRCSPMKGHSHVYWYRQLPEEGLKFMVYLQKENIIDESGMPKERFSAEFPKEGPSILRIQQVVRGDSAAYFCASSPGRYSNQPQHFGDGTRLSIL.

The chain joins TRBV18 to TRBJ2-7; no clear D gene. Trimming removed 2 bases from V and 5 bases from J, with 16 bases in between. The CDR3 is 15 residues long. Germline lookup yields CDR1 KGHSH and CDR2 LQKENI. Written as DNA, the CDR3 is TGTGCCAGCTCACCAGGAGACCGACCTGGAAACGAGCAGTACTTC. It codes for CASSPGDRPGNEQYF.

This clonotype appeared a few times. The rearrangement links TRBV7-3 to TRBJ1-1; perhaps TRBD1 as D (5 bases). Germline V lookup: CDR1 SGHTA, CDR2 FQGTGA. V lost 1 base and J lost 4, with 16 bases in between. The CDR3 is 16 residues long. The CDR3 spells CASSLMSGTRATEAFF. In DNA form, the CDR3 reads TGTGCCAGCAGCTTAATGTCGGGGACTCGTGCCACTGAAGCTTTCTTT.

The genes are TRBV7-9 and TRBJ2-3; 9 bases are a match to TRBD2. Germline trimming cut 3 bases from V and 2 bases from J; bases unmatched to any gene: 3. This CDR3 comprises 15 residues. Germline CDR1 SEHNR, CDR2 FQNEAQ (reference sequence). Here the CDR3 DNA reads TGTGCCAGCAGCTTGCCGGGACTAGCCACAGATACGCAGTATTTT. Protein product: CASSLPGLATDTQYF.

This clonotype has a handful of counts. The rearrangement joins TRBV5-1 to TRBJ2-2; 8 bases line up with TRBD1. CDR3 size: 12 residues. From germline, CDR1 is SGHRS and CDR2 YFSETQ. The ends lost 2 bases at V and 13 bases at J; junction bases unmatched: 4. CDR3: CASSFGQGGLFF. The CDR3 DNA reads as TGCGCCAGCAGCTTCGGACAGGGCGGGCTGTTTTTT.

This clonotype was recorded only once. The V and J genes are TRBV6-6 and TRBJ1-1; possibly TRBD1 for D (6 bases). The CDR3 contains 15 residues. Germline assignment: CDR1 MNHNY and CDR2 SVGAGI (reference sequence). The V end was cut by 6 bases, the J end by 4 bases, with 18 bases between. The CDR3 DNA reads as TGTGCCAGCAGACCCCCGACAGGAGGCCCCACTGAAGCTTTCTTT. Amino acid sequence: CASRPPTGGPTEAFF.

This clonotype was seen more than once but under ten times. The chain couples TRBV5-4 to TRBJ2-7, with D possibly matching TRBD2 (6 bases). The CDR3 is 13 residues long. V was pared by 4 bases and J by 7 bases, with 15 bases between. Germline V CDR1 and CDR2: SGHNT, YYREEE (reference sequence). The CDR3 DNA sequence: TGTGCCAGCAGCCCGGGGACTGTGGGGGAGCAGTACGTC. It codes for CASSPGTVGEQYV.

The V gene is TRBV7-2, the J gene TRBJ1-4; D perhaps matches TRBD1 (6 bases). CDR1 is SGHTA, CDR2 FQGNSA, per germline. V was pared by 5 bases and J by 5 bases, with 15 bases between. The CDR3 contains 15 residues. Here the CDR3 DNA reads TGTGCCAGCAGCCGGACTTCCGGACAGAATGAAAAACTGTTTTTT. This translates into CASSRTSGQNEKLFF. The variable domain in full, with the rest retrieved from reference TRBV7-2 and TRBJ1-4, is GAGVSQSPSNKVTEKGKDVELRCDPISGHTALYWYRQSLGQGLEFLIYFQGNSAPDKSGLPSDRFSAERTGGSVSTLTIQRTQQEDSAVYLCASSRTSGQNEKLFFGSGTQLSVL.

The rearrangement links TRBV4-1 to TRBJ2-5; D gene unclear. The CDR3 consists of 14 residues. In germline, CDR1 is MGHRA, CDR2 YSYEKL. V lost 0 bases and J lost 0, with 5 bases in between. CDR3 in amino acids: CASSQDSYQETQYF. The CDR3 nucleotides read TGCGCCAGCAGCCAAGATTCCTACCAAGAGACCCAGTACTTC.

The V and J genes are TRBV7-2 and TRBJ2-2; D uncertain. Germline CDR1 SGHTA, CDR2 FQGNSA. The CDR3 contains 13 residues. V shed 3 bases and J shed 3 bases, with 5 bases lying between them. DNA for the CDR3: TGTGCCAGCAGCTTTGTGGACACCGGGGAGCTGTTTTTT. It codes for CASSFVDTGELFF.

This clonotype was seen a few times. This chain connects TRBV6-5 to TRBJ1-1; no reliable D call. Trimming removed 6 bases at V and 1 base at J, with 18 bases between. The CDR3 consists of 16 residues. Germline CDR1 reads MNHEY; CDR2 reads SVGAGI. The CDR3 reads CASSSDVYRWNTEAFF. Written as DNA, the CDR3 is TGTGCCAGCAGCTCGGACGTTTACCGATGGAACACTGAAGCTTTCTTT.

The chain combines TRBV5-6 with TRBJ2-5; TRBD1 agrees at 8 bases. V was pared by 4 bases and J by 5 bases, with 10 bases of the junction left unmatched. The CDR3 runs 15 residues. The V gene's germline CDR1 is SGHDT and CDR2 YYEEEE. CDR3 nucleotide sequence: TGTGCCAGCAGCCCGACGCGGACAGGGTGGGAGACCCAGTACTTC. This translates into CASSPTRTGWETQYF. Variable domain in full (rest from reference TRBV5-6 and TRBJ2-5): DAGVTQSPTHLIKTRGQQVTLRCSPKSGHDTVSWYQQALGQGPQFIFQYYEEEERQRGNFPDRFSGHQFPNYSSELNVNALLLGDSALYLCASSPTRTGWETQYFGPGTRLLVL.

There are a few counts of this clonotype. Because the CDR3's place on the DNA is in doubt, the DNA is left out and the CDR3 is given as listed by TCRdb. The chain joins TRBV6-5 to TRBJ2-7. The germline V gene has CDR1 MNHEY and CDR2 SVGAGI. The CDR3 has 13 amino acids, counting both end residues. The CDR3 sequence: CASSTSGRDEQYV.

The chain uses TRBV20-1 and TRBJ1-6; D ambiguous. CDR3 length: 13 amino acids. The germline V gene encodes CDR1 DFQATT and CDR2 SNEGSKA (reference sequence). V was trimmed by 1 base and J by 7 bases, leaving 8 bases between them. The CDR3 region has the DNA TGCAGTGCTAGAGTCAGTGGGAATTCACCCCTCCACTTT. This sequence encodes CSARVSGNSPLHF.

This clonotype has more than one count but fewer than ten. The chain links TRBV6-1 to TRBJ1-5; D is undetermined. Germline V CDR1 and CDR2: MNHNS, SASEGT. The CDR3 contains 17 residues. V lost 4 bases, J lost 2 bases, and 18 bases lay in between. The CDR3 loop reads CASSAVVSGRRNQPQHF. CDR3 in DNA: TGTGCCAGCAGTGCAGTTGTGTCAGGACGTCGCAATCAGCCCCAGCATTTT.

V and J are TRBV6-2 or TRBV6-3 and TRBJ2-7, with D perhaps matching TRBD2 (6 bases). Germline loops: CDR1 MNHEY, CDR2 SVGEGT. The CDR3 has 11 amino acids. The V end was cut by 8 bases, the J end by 7 bases, with 12 bases between. The CDR3 spells CASAQAGEQYF. The CDR3 nucleotides read TGTGCCAGCGCGCAGGCGGGGGAGCAGTACTTC.

The rearrangement joins TRBV6-5 to TRBJ2-7; 7 nucleotides match TRBD1. In germline, CDR1 is MNHEY, CDR2 SVGAGI. V lost 5 bases, J lost 5 bases, and 6 bases stayed unmatched. This CDR3 has 13 residues. The CDR3 loop is CASSGTAGNEQYF. CDR3 nucleotide sequence: TGTGCCAGCAGTGGGACAGCCGGCAACGAGCAGTACTTC.

This clonotype was seen only a few times. The chain is built from TRBV6-5 and TRBJ2-3; D unclear. This CDR3 has 15 amino acids. Trimming removed 4 bases from V and 2 bases from J, with 13 bases in between. Germline assignment: CDR1 MNHEY and CDR2 SVGAGI. CDR3 sequence: CASSFLPMATDTQYF. The CDR3 nucleotides read TGTGCCAGCAGTTTCCTCCCCATGGCCACAGATACGCAGTATTTT.

Only a few counts were recorded for this clonotype. The chain carries TRBV15 and TRBJ2-3; the D gene could be TRBD1 or TRBD2 (5 bases each). Germline assignment: CDR1 LNHNV and CDR2 YYDKDF (reference sequence). Trimming removed 1 base at V and 8 bases at J, with 13 bases between. CDR3 length equals 14 residues. CDR3 protein: CATSRAGTRGTQYF. The CDR3, as DNA: TGTGCCACCAGCAGAGCTGGTACGAGGGGTACGCAGTATTTT.

V and J are TRBV12-2 and TRBJ2-4. TRBV12-2 is termed a pseudogene. The CDR3 extends over 14 amino acids. CDR3 sequence: CASRIGLAKNIQYF. CDR3 coding DNA: TGTGCAAGTCGGATAGGCCTAGCCAAAAACATTCAGTACTTC.

This clonotype has at least ten counts. This rearrangement joins TRBV18 to TRBJ2-3, with a possible D match to TRBD2 (6 bases). Trimming cost V 3 bases and J 3 bases, with 19 bases left between them. Per the germline V gene, CDR1 is KGHSH and CDR2 is LQKENI. The CDR3 extends over 17 amino acids. In DNA, the CDR3 is TGTGCCAGCTCACCTACTAAGACTAGAGAGGGGACAGATACGCAGTATTTT. Residues: CASSPTKTREGTDTQYF.

This clonotype turned up a few times. The genes are TRBV10-2 and TRBJ2-7, with 12 nucleotides matching TRBD2. CDR1 WSHSY and CDR2 SAAADI come from the germline V gene. The CDR3 is made up of 16 amino acids. Trimming took 2 bases from V and 7 from J; bases not matched to a gene: 9. The CDR3 spells CASSEPTSGGSFEQYF. The CDR3 DNA reads as TGCGCCAGCAGTGAGCCTACTAGCGGGGGGTCTTTTGAGCAGTACTTC.